This record looks at one T cell receptor beta chain sequence and its context. The target antigen is unknown. This specimen belongs to a study of shared clonotypes between healthy human individuals. Selected positively for CCR7 and CD45RO-negative, naive CD8 cells excluded terminally differentiated effector memory CD45RA+ cells. The CDR3 runs 14 residues. Germline CDR1 LNHDA, CDR2 SQIVND (reference sequence). The ends were cut back, 1 base at V and 1 base at J, with 6 bases in the middle. Sequencing used immunoSEQ multiplex PCR; TCRdb keeps in-frame clones, though not all of them. The sample lists millions of clones, about 95% occurring once. Whole-study findings and limits: The low donor count limited represented genetic and exposure-history diversity. Approximately 5.1% was the fraction of naive CD4 clonotypes found shared across a few donors.

The chain recombines TRBV19 with TRBJ2-3; no clear D gene. The receptor comes from a man aged 18 to 30 in good health. The specimen sequenced was naive CD8+ T cells sorted from blood. CDR3 DNA sequence: TGTGCCAGTAGTATAGGGTGGGGCACAGATACGCAGTATTTT. It codes for CASSIGWGTDTQYF. Drawing the rest from reference TRBV19 and TRBJ2-3, the complete variable domain is DGGITQSPKYLFRKEGQNVTLSCEQNLNHDAMYWYRQDPGQGLRLIYYSQIVNDFQKGDIAEGYSVSREKKESFPLTVTSAQKNPTAFYLCASSIGWGTDTQYFGPGTRLTVL.